This record covers a single TCR beta chain. This clonotype has more than one count but fewer than ten. Its antigen specificity is not known. Per-base qualities were not stored, and no clone one base away is much larger. This entry is derived from a study of identical twins (dated by TCRdb to the mid-2010s). About the full investigation: To test whether fetal clonotypes persist, this study deep-sequenced TCR alpha and beta repertoires from monozygotic twins, from unrelated adults of various ages, and from cord blood. To rule out contamination, replicate twin experiments were performed at different times with different library preparation protocols. What the work shows at the level of the full study, not this receptor alone: Zero-insertion analyses could be partly confounded by invariant T cells such as MAIT and iNKT, although diverse VJ usage argued against such confounding for most clonotypes. Because the same donors could not be followed over many years, the conclusions depended on cross-sectional statistical analysis. In monozygotic twins, out-of-frame TCR alpha sharing was systematically underestimated by recombination models, although the models agreed with sharing between unrelated individuals. Excess twin sharing in beta out-of-frame sequences was weaker because fewer shared sequences lowered the signal-to-noise ratio. Compared with coincidental sharing between unrelated individuals, an excess of low generation-probability sequences was observed among out-of-frame TCR alpha sequences shared between twins. Abundant cord blood beta clonotypes had fewer insertions, young adult naive repertoires showed a similar but weaker trend, and memory repertoires showed no such trend.

Receptors were amplified or captured by 5' RACE. The data were produced on an Illumina HiSeq 2000. Template switching introduced a universal primer binding site; the final cDNA contained a unique molecular identifier, enabling accurate counting of TCR cDNA molecules. First-strand cDNA for TCR alpha and beta chains was synthesized from specific primers in the conserved constant-segment region. To control for contamination, every cDNA library carried two barcodes: a SMART-Mk sample barcode plus Illumina barcodes. TruSeq adapter sequences, together with Illumina sample barcodes, were added in two successive PCR steps. TCR alpha and beta cDNA libraries were sequenced on the Illumina HiSeq platform with custom primers. The study's own analysis went as follows. MiGEC was used to process raw reads and extract unique molecular identifiers, and MiXCR was used to find CDR3 positions. For each individual, recombination models were inferred using an EM algorithm with the repgenHMM and IGoR tools. Shared clonotype analysis was performed with the tcR package in R, normalizing sharing by the product of cloneset sizes. To study raw recombination free of thymic and clonal selection effects, out-of-frame nonproductive sequences were analyzed. Starting from the raw public reads, TCRdb applied fastp trimming at Q25, assembled clones with MiXCR and retained in-frame beta chains. Every CDR3 protein is listed once, alongside the most common genes and DNA of its rows. The V and J calls were not made by the authors but by TCRdb's processing. This sample comprises 1.5 million to 2 million distinct CDR3 sequences, 25% to 35% of them detected only once. Approximately 0.29% of the sample belongs to the ten largest clones.

The CDR3 covers 15 residues, taking in both the cysteine and the phenylalanine. The CDR3 DNA has 45 bases and is translated from base 1. CDR1 and CDR2, per the germline V gene, are SGHTA and FQGNSA. Compared with germline, V lacks 0 bases and J lacks 1 base; bases without a gene match: 2. Only healthy Caucasian donors were included. Material: cord blood. The sequence links TRBV7-2 to TRBJ1-2, with 7 bases aligning to TRBD1. The TCR sequence derives from a newborn girl in good health. The CDR3: CASSLARDSNYGYTF. The DNA sequence is TGTGCCAGCAGCTTAGCGCGGGACAGTAACTATGGCTACACCTTC.